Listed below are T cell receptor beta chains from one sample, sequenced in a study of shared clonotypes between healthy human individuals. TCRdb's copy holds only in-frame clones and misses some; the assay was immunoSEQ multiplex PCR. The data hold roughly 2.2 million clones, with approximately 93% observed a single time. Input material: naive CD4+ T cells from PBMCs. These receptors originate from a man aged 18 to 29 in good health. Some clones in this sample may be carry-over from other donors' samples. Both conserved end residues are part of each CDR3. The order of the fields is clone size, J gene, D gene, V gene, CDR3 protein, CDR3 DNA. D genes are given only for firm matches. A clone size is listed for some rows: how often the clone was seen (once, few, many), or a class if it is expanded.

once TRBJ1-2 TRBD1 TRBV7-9 CASSLDRGRYGYTF TGTGCCAGCAGCTTAGACAGGGGGAGGTATGGCTACACCTTC
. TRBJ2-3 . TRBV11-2 CASSYTTSTDTQYF TGTGCCAGCAGCTACACGACTAGCACAGATACGCAGTATTTT
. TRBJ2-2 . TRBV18 CAIHRAGDVSTGELFF TGTGCTATCCACCGGGCAGGGGATGTGAGCACCGGGGAGCTGTTTTTT
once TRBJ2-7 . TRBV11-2 CASSWTRSTYEQYF TGTGCCAGCAGCTGGACTCGATCCACCTACGAGCAGTACTTC
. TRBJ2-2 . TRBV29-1 CSVELRDANTGELFF TGCAGCGTTGAATTGAGGGACGCGAACACCGGGGAGCTGTTTTTT
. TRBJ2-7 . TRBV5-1 CASSLRLNSYEQYF TGCGCCAGCAGCTTGAGACTTAACTCCTACGAGCAGTACTTC
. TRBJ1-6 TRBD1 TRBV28 CASSLSGQGPPPLHF TGTGCCAGCAGTTTATCTGGACAGGGACCTCCACCCCTCCACTTT
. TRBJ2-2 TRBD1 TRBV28 CASRPSTGWNTGELFF TGTGCCAGCAGGCCTTCGACAGGGTGGAACACCGGGGAGCTGTTTTTT
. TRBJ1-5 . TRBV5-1 CASSGRLQPQHF TGCGCCAGCAGCGGACGGCTTCAGCCCCAGCATTTT
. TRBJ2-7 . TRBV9 CASSVDARGKTYEQYF TGTGCCAGCAGCGTTGACGCTAGGGGAAAAACCTACGAGCAGTACTTC
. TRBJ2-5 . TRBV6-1 CASRLRETQYF TGTGCCAGCAGGCTTAGAGAGACCCAGTACTTC
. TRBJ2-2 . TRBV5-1 CASSYGILGTGELFF TGCGCCAGCAGCTACGGGATCCTGGGCACCGGGGAGCTGTTTTTT
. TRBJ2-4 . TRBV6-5 CASKEVDRDIQYF TGTGCCAGCAAAGAGGTGGACAGAGACATTCAGTACTTC
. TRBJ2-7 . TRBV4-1 CASSQDVLAGLRAYEQYF TGCGCCAGCAGCCAAGATGTCCTAGCAGGGCTGAGGGCCTACGAGCAGTACTTC
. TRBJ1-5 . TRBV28 CASSLAVISPGQRQPQHF TGTGCCAGCAGTTTAGCCGTTATCTCCCCCGGCCAAAGGCAGCCCCAGCATTTT
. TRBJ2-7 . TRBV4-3 CASSRLSSPVHEQYF TGCGCCAGCAGCCGACTGTCGAGTCCAGTCCACGAGCAGTACTTC
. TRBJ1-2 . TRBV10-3 CAISPISPNYGYTF TGTGCCATCAGCCCCATAAGCCCTAACTATGGCTACACCTTC
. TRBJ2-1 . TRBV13 CASSLTDSYYNEQFF TGTGCCAGCAGCTTAACGGACAGCTACTACAATGAGCAGTTCTTC
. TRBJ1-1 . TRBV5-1 CASSFGGDEAFF TGCGCCAGCAGCTTCGGCGGGGATGAAGCTTTCTTT
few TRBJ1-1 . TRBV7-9 CASSFTGNTEAFF TGTGCCAGCAGCTTTACTGGGAACACTGAAGCTTTCTTT
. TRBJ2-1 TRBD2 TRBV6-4 CASSATPSSGRYNEQFF TGTGCCAGCAGTGCGACACCCTCTAGCGGGCGCTACAATGAGCAGTTCTTC
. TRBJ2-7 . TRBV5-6 CASSLEGYEQYF TGTGCCAGCAGCTTGGAAGGCTACGAGCAGTACTTC
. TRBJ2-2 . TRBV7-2 CASSLKGELFF TGTGCCAGCAGTTTAAAGGGGGAGCTGTTTTTT
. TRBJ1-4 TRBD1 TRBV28 CASSSIAGTGREKLFF TGTGCCAGCAGTTCAATAGCCGGGACAGGGCGTGAAAAACTGTTTTTT
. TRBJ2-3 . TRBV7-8 CASSSTWGHLDPTDTQYF TGTGCCAGCAGCTCAACGTGGGGACACCTTGATCCCACAGATACGCAGTATTTT
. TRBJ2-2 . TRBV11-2 CASSSVRGKAGELFF TGTGCCAGCAGCTCCGTCAGGGGAAAGGCCGGGGAGCTGTTTTTT
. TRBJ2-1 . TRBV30 CAWSVLSGSYNEQFF TGTGCCTGGAGTGTACTATCCGGTTCCTACAATGAGCAGTTCTTC
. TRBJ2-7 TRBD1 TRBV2 CASSPDRDSYEQYF TGTGCCAGCAGTCCTGACAGGGATTCCTACGAGCAGTACTTC
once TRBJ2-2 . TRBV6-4 CASSVGPPTGELFF TGTGCCAGCAGTGTGGGCCCTCCGACCGGGGAGCTGTTTTTT
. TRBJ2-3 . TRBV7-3 CASSSNTGRSTDTQYF TGTGCCAGCAGCTCCAACACAGGGCGTAGCACAGATACGCAGTATTTT
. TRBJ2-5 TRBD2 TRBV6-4 CASSDSSIAGQETQYF TGTGCCAGCAGTGACTCGAGTATAGCGGGACAAGAGACCCAGTACTTC
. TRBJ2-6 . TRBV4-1 CASNSGSGLPFTSSGANVLTF TGCGCCAGCAATAGTGGCAGTGGGTTGCCCTTCACTAGCTCTGGGGCCAACGTCCTGACTTTC
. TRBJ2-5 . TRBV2 CASRGTQETQYF TGTGCCAGCCGAGGGACACAAGAGACCCAGTACTTC